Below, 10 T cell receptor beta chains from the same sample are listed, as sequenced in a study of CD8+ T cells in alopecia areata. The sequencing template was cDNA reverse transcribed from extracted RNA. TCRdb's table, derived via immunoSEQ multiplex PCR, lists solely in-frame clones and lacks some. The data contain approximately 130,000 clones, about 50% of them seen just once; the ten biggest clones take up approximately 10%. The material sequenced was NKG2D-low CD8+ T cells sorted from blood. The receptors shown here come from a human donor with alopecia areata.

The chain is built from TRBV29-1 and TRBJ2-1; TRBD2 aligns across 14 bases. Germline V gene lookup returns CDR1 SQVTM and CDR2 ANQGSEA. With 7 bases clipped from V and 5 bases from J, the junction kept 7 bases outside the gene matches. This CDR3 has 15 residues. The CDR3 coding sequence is TGCAGCGCTAGACTAGCGGGAGGGCGGGACAATGAGCAGTTCTTC. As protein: CSARLAGGRDNEQFF.

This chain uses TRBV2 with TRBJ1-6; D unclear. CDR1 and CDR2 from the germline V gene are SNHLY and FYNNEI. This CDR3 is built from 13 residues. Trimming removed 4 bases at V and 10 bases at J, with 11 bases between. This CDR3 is CASSVELGSPLHF. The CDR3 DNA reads TGTGCCAGCAGTGTTGAGTTGGGATCACCCCTCCACTTT.

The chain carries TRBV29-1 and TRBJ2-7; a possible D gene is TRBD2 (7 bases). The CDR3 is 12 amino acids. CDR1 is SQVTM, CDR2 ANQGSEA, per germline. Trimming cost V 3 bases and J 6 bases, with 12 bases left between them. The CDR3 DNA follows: TGCAGCGTTGAGCGGGGGCCTGGCGAGCAGTACTTC. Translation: CSVERGPGEQYF.

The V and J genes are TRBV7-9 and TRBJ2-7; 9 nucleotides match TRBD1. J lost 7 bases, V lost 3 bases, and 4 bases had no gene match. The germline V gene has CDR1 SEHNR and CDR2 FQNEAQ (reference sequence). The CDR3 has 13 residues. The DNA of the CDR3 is TGTGCCAGCAGCTTTGGGACAGGGCAAGAGCAGTACTTC. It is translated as CASSFGTGQEQYF.

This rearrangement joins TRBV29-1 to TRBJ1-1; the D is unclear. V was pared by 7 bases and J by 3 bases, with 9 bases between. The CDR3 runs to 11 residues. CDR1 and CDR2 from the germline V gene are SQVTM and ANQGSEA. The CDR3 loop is CSAEVDTEAFF. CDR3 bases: TGCAGCGCGGAAGTGGACACTGAAGCTTTCTTT.

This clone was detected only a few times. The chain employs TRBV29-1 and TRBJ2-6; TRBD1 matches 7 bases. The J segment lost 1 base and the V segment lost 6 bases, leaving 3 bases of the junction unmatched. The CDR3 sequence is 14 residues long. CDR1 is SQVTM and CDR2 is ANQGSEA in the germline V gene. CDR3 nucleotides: TGCAGCGTCCGACAGGGTTCTGGGGCCAACGTCCTGACTTTC. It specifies CSVRQGSGANVLTF.

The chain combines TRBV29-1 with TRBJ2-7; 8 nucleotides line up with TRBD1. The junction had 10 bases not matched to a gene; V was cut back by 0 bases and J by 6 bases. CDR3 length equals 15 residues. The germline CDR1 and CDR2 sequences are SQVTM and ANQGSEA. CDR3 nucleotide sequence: TGCAGCGTTGAAGATAGCCAGGGGGCGAGGGTCGAGCAGTACTTC. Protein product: CSVEDSQGARVEQYF.

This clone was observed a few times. The CDR3 loop reads CAWSSFLGELFF. As DNA, the CDR3 is TGTGCCTGGAGCTCCTTTCTCGGGGAGCTGTTTTTT. This chain links TRBV30 with TRBJ2-2; D is undetermined. CDR1 and CDR2 from the germline V gene are GTSNPN and SVGIG (reference sequence). This CDR3 is 12 amino acids long. The ends were cut back, 3 bases at V and 7 bases at J, with 9 bases in the middle. Using reference TRBV30 and TRBJ2-2 for the parts outside the CDR3, the full variable domain is SQTIHQWPATLVQPVGSPLSLECTVEGTSNPNLYWYRQAAGRGLQLLFYSVGIGQISSEVPQNLSASRPQDRQFILSSKKLLLSDSGFYLCAWSSFLGELFFGEGSRLTVL.

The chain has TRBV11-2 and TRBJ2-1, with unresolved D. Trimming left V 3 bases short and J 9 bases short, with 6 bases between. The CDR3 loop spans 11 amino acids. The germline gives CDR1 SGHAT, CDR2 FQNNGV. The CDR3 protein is CASSLLSEQFF. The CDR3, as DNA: TGTGCCAGCAGCTTGCTTAGTGAGCAGTTCTTC.

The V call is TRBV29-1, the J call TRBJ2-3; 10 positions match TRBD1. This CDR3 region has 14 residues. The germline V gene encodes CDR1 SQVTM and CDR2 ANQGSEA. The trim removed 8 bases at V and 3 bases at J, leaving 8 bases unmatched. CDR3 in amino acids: CSIAGTGDTDTQYF. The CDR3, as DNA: TGCAGCATTGCCGGGACAGGGGATACAGATACGCAGTATTTT.